One T cell receptor beta chain is described in this entry. This record belongs to a study of blood T cell repertoires in COVID-19. Looking at the study overall: Material from acute and convalescent COVID-19 was sourced from the United States, Italy and Spain.

Germline CDR1 reads MNHEY; CDR2 reads SVGEGT. The CDR3 has 14 residues. V lost 5 bases, J lost 5 bases, and 15 bases lay in between. Methods used by the authors: Reference gene primer amplification gave nucleated cell count estimates. Sequenced by immunoSEQ multiplex PCR; TCRdb stores in-frame clones only, minus some. V and J calls and clone size are copied from that table; D and trimming were computed from the DNA. The profile shows around 220,000 clones, 86% of them singletons. Material: peripheral blood. The sequence came from a woman aged 45-65 years with acute or convalescent COVID-19. This chain links TRBV6-2 or TRBV6-3 with TRBJ1-1; a weak D match, TRBD1 (6 bases). The CDR3 is CASSAGVWGTEAFF. The CDR3 DNA is TGTGCCAGCAGTGCAGGGGTCTGGGGAACTGAAGCTTTCTTT.